This is a list of T cell receptor beta chains from one sample in a study of T-cell reconstitution after alpha-beta-depleted transplantation in children. TCRdb re-derived calls from the PCR reads in MiXCR, one entry per CDR3 protein. The sample gives about 210,000 distinct CDR3 sequences, over 15% of which show up once; around two fifths is in the top ten. This sample comprised PBMCs, mostly from graft donor cells, obtained 360 days after TCRalphabeta/CD19-depleted stem cell transplant. These receptors were obtained from a male patient aged 2-15 years who had a stem cell transplant for acute lymphoblastic leukemia, so the T cells may come from the graft donor. CDR3s include the opening cysteine and the closing phenylalanine or tryptophan. Fields, in order: D gene, V gene, J gene, clone size, CDR3 DNA, CDR3 protein. The D gene is left open where the match is weak. A clone size is listed for some rows: how often the clone was seen (once, few, many), or a class if it is expanded.

D gene: TRBD2
V gene: TRBV20-1
J gene: TRBJ2-1
clone size: NA
CDR3 DNA: TGCAGTGCTAGAGAGGGTAGCGGGGGGGACAATGAGCAGTTCTTC
CDR3 protein: CSAREGSGGDNEQFF

D gene: NA
V gene: TRBV5-1
J gene: TRBJ2-3
clone size: few
CDR3 DNA: TGCGCCAGCAGCTCCGAACCCTTCAGAGGGGTCAGCACAGATACGCAGTATTTT
CDR3 protein: CASSSEPFRGVSTDTQYF

D gene: NA
V gene: TRBV7-6
J gene: TRBJ2-1
clone size: few
CDR3 DNA: TGTGCCAGCAGCTTTATCCCTCGTGTGGGAAATGAGCAGTTCTTC
CDR3 protein: CASSFIPRVGNEQFF

D gene: NA
V gene: TRBV6-2/TRBV6-3
J gene: TRBJ2-5
clone size: NA
CDR3 DNA: TGTGCCAGTACTCTAGCGCGTGAGACCCAGTACTTC
CDR3 protein: CASTLARETQYF

D gene: NA
V gene: TRBV12-3/TRBV12-4
J gene: TRBJ1-5
clone size: few
CDR3 DNA: TGTGCCAGCAGTTTAGGGCAGACTAAGGACCAGCCCCAGCATTTT
CDR3 protein: CASSLGQTKDQPQHF

D gene: TRBD1
V gene: TRBV20-1
J gene: TRBJ2-5
clone size: few
CDR3 DNA: TGCAGTGCTAGAGATCTTTCGGGACAGGTAGCAGAGACCCAGTACTTC
CDR3 protein: CSARDLSGQVAETQYF

D gene: NA
V gene: TRBV29-1
J gene: TRBJ1-2
clone size: NA
CDR3 DNA: TGCAGCGCCAAGGGCGGGGTCTATGGCTACACCTTC
CDR3 protein: CSAKGGVYGYTF

D gene: TRBD1
V gene: TRBV20-1
J gene: TRBJ2-7
clone size: NA
CDR3 DNA: TGCAGTGCTAGAGATTTGGGACAGGGGACGCTCGGCGAGCAGTACTTC
CDR3 protein: CSARDLGQGTLGEQYF

D gene: TRBD2
V gene: TRBV13
J gene: TRBJ2-3
clone size: many
CDR3 DNA: TGTGCCAGCAGCTTAGCCCTTCGTAGCGGGGGCCGGAGCCTCACAGATACGCAGTATTTT
CDR3 protein: CASSLALRSGGRSLTDTQYF

D gene: NA
V gene: TRBV12-3/TRBV12-4
J gene: TRBJ2-1
clone size: NA
CDR3 DNA: TGTGCCAGCAGTTTCGTCACGGGTATGGGCAATGAGCAGTTCTTC
CDR3 protein: CASSFVTGMGNEQFF

D gene: NA
V gene: TRBV4-2
J gene: TRBJ2-7
clone size: NA
CDR3 DNA: TGTGCCAGCAGCCAAGGTGCCCGCAGGGATTCCTACGAGCAGTACTTC
CDR3 protein: CASSQGARRDSYEQYF

D gene: NA
V gene: TRBV5-1
J gene: TRBJ1-1
clone size: NA
CDR3 DNA: TGCGCCAGCAGCTTGGCCCCAGTAGGGGGGGGCACTGAAGCTTTCTTT
CDR3 protein: CASSLAPVGGGTEAFF

D gene: TRBD2
V gene: TRBV20-1
J gene: TRBJ2-3
clone size: few
CDR3 DNA: TGCAGTGCTAGAGTGGCGGGAGGCATAGATACGCAGTATTTT
CDR3 protein: CSARVAGGIDTQYF

D gene: TRBD2
V gene: TRBV7-2
J gene: TRBJ2-1
clone size: NA
CDR3 DNA: TGTGCCAGCAGCCCCGGGACTAGGATCTACAATGAGCAGTTCTTC
CDR3 protein: CASSPGTRIYNEQFF

D gene: NA
V gene: TRBV13
J gene: TRBJ2-2
clone size: few
CDR3 DNA: TGTGCCAGCAGCTTAGTTTACGGAACCGGGGAGCTGTTTTTT
CDR3 protein: CASSLVYGTGELFF

D gene: NA
V gene: TRBV15
J gene: TRBJ2-7
clone size: NA
CDR3 DNA: TGTGCCACCAGCAGAGAGGGCAGGGCGGGTCGATACGAGCAGTACTTC
CDR3 protein: CATSREGRAGRYEQYF

D gene: TRBD1
V gene: TRBV6-1
J gene: TRBJ2-7
clone size: NA
CDR3 DNA: TGTGCCAGCAGTCCCAGTCCACCGGGACAGTCCTCTCTCGCCGAGCAGTACTTC
CDR3 protein: CASSPSPPGQSSLAEQYF

D gene: NA
V gene: TRBV10-1
J gene: TRBJ1-5
clone size: few
CDR3 DNA: TGCGCCAGCAGTGGGGGCAGGGCCTCTTCCCATGATCAGCCCCAGCATTTT
CDR3 protein: CASSGGRASSHDQPQHF

D gene: TRBD1
V gene: TRBV29-1
J gene: TRBJ2-1
clone size: few
CDR3 DNA: TGCAGCATAGACAGGGGCCTCTACAATGAGCAGTTCTTC
CDR3 protein: CSIDRGLYNEQFF

D gene: NA
V gene: TRBV6-2/TRBV6-3
J gene: TRBJ1-6
clone size: few
CDR3 DNA: TGTGCCAGCAGCTACGGCCCAGGCGGCTATAATTCACCCCTCCACTTT
CDR3 protein: CASSYGPGGYNSPLHF

D gene: NA
V gene: TRBV7-9
J gene: TRBJ1-2
clone size: NA
CDR3 DNA: TGTGCCAGCAGCTTAGATGGCTCCGATTGGAACTATGGCTACACCTTC
CDR3 protein: CASSLDGSDWNYGYTF

D gene: TRBD2
V gene: TRBV20-1
J gene: TRBJ2-5
clone size: few
CDR3 DNA: TGCAGTGCTAGAGGCGGGGGGCTAGCATTGGAGACCCAGTACTTC
CDR3 protein: CSARGGGLALETQYF